Shown below are 20 T cell receptor beta chains from a single sample sequenced in a study of blood T cell repertoires in COVID-19. Produced via immunoSEQ multiplex PCR; TCRdb's table is partial and in-frame only. The sample lists some 250,000 clones, around 80% seen once, with more than 25% in the top ten. Sequenced material: peripheral blood. Source of these receptors: a man aged 35-49 years with acute or convalescent COVID-19.

The rearrangement uses TRBV3-1 (or the pseudogene TRBV3-2) and TRBJ1-1; D ambiguous. CDR3 length equals 14 residues. The germline gives CDR1 LGHDT, CDR2 YNNKEL (reference sequence). The V end was cut by 1 base, the J end by 7 bases, with 13 bases between. Here the CDR3 DNA reads TGTGCCAGCAGCCAAGGGGTTACTTCAGGTGAAGCTTTCTTT. Amino acid sequence: CASSQGVTSGEAFF.

The rearrangement joins TRBV27 to TRBJ2-3, with D possibly matching TRBD1 (6 bases). This CDR3 is 13 amino acids long. Germline CDR1 reads MNHEY; CDR2 reads SMNVEV (reference sequence). Trimming shortened V by 3 bases and J by 5 bases, and 9 bases separated the two germline ends. The CDR3: CASSFQGIDTQYF. The CDR3 DNA sequence: TGTGCCAGCAGTTTCCAGGGGATAGATACGCAGTATTTT.

This clone has just one count. The chain employs TRBV5-1 and TRBJ1-3; no definite D call. CDR1 and CDR2 (germline): SGHRS, YFSETQ. The CDR3 length is 15 residues. Trimming took off 1 base at V and 0 bases at J, with 8 bases between the two ends. The CDR3 sequence: CASSLMANSGNTIYF. The CDR3, as DNA: TGCGCCAGCAGCTTGATGGCAAACTCTGGAAACACCATATATTTT.

The chain recombines TRBV3-1 (or the pseudogene TRBV3-2) with TRBJ2-3; 13 bases are shared with TRBD2. The CDR3 loop spans 15 amino acids. V shed 5 bases, J shed 8 bases, and the junction held 7 bases outside the gene matches. Germline lookup yields CDR1 LGHDT and CDR2 YNNKEL (reference sequence). DNA of the CDR3: TGTGCCAGCAGCTCTCGGACTAGCGGGAGAGTTACGCAGTATTTT. Its translation is CASSSRTSGRVTQYF.

This chain joins TRBV2 and TRBJ2-7; the D gene is possibly TRBD1 (5 bases). Deletions cut 2 bases from V and 0 bases from J, with 8 bases between. The CDR3 has 14 amino acids. Germline lookup yields CDR1 SNHLY and CDR2 FYNNEI. CDR3 sequence: CASSEQGLSYEQYF. CDR3 nucleotides: TGTGCCAGCAGTGAACAGGGCCTCTCCTACGAGCAGTACTTC.

The chain is built from TRBV6-1 and TRBJ1-5; D possibly corresponds to TRBD1 (5 bases). The CDR3 consists of 16 residues. The V end lost 7 bases, the J end lost 2 bases, and 18 bases lay between the germline ends. CDR1 and CDR2 from the germline V gene are MNHNS and SASEGT. This chain's CDR3 is CASIEGPGGRNQPQHF. In DNA form, the CDR3 reads TGTGCCAGCATTGAGGGTCCGGGGGGTCGCAATCAGCCCCAGCATTTT.

The gene calls are TRBV30 and TRBJ2-3, with 8 nucleotides matching TRBD2. CDR3 length: 15 residues. Germline values: CDR1 GTSNPN, CDR2 SVGIG (reference sequence). J lost 0 bases, V lost 5 bases, and 7 bases had no gene match. The CDR3: CAWESGSGSTDTQYF. The CDR3 DNA is TGTGCCTGGGAAAGCGGGAGCGGGAGCACAGATACGCAGTATTTT.

A few counts support this clone. V usage is TRBV6-4 and J usage is TRBJ1-6, with 9 bases that match TRBD1. The CDR3 is 14 residues long. Trimming took 5 bases from V and 7 from J; bases not matched to a gene: 3. Germline loops: CDR1 MRHNA, CDR2 SNTAGT. The CDR3: CASSKGTGNSPLHF. The CDR3, as DNA: TGTGCCAGCAGTAAAGGGACAGGGAATTCACCCCTCCACTTT.

The chain couples TRBV6-1 to TRBJ2-3, with 7 bases matching TRBD1. Germline assignment: CDR1 MNHNS and CDR2 SASEGT. Trimming cost V 1 base and J 4 bases; bases outside gene matches: 5. This CDR3 spans 15 amino acids. The CDR3 region is CASSEGDRDADTQYF. For the CDR3, the DNA is TGTGCCAGCAGTGAAGGAGACAGGGACGCAGATACGCAGTATTTT.

This chain connects TRBV27 to TRBJ1-1; D possibly corresponds to TRBD1 (5 bases). The germline CDR1 and CDR2 sequences are MNHEY and SMNVEV (reference sequence). Trimming took off 3 bases at V and 2 bases at J, with 13 bases between the two ends. This CDR3 is 15 amino acids long. The CDR3 DNA is TGTGCCAGCAGTTTGGGCGGGGCAGTAAACACTGAAGCTTTCTTT. It is translated as CASSLGGAVNTEAFF.

The chain combines TRBV4-3 with TRBJ2-7; D is possibly TRBD2 (6 bases). This CDR3 comprises 14 residues. CDR1 and CDR2 (germline): LGHNA, YSLEER. Deletions cut 0 bases from V and 7 bases from J, with 13 bases between. CDR3 nucleotides: TGCGCCAGCAGCCAAGATGGGACTTTTCTTGAGCAGTACTTC. It codes for CASSQDGTFLEQYF.

The chain recombines TRBV20-1 with TRBJ2-3, with no clear D. V dropped 6 bases and J dropped 5 bases, with 6 bases sitting between them. Looked up from germline, CDR1 is DFQATT and CDR2 is SNEGSKA (reference sequence). The CDR3 length is 10 residues. CDR3 DNA: TGCAGTGCGCTAAGAGATACGCAGTATTTT. This gives the protein CSALRDTQYF.

This clone was counted ten times or more. CDR3 in amino acids: CASSLFQGQSISQPQHF. CDR3 sequence (DNA): TGTGCCAGCAGCTTGTTCCAGGGACAATCGATCAGTCAGCCCCAGCATTTT. The chain combines TRBV5-8 with TRBJ1-5, with D possibly being TRBD1 (6 bases). The CDR3 has 17 amino acids. Germline loops: CDR1 SGHTS, CDR2 YDEGEE. Trimming removed 1 base at V and 6 bases at J, with 20 bases between. Drawing the rest from reference TRBV5-8 and TRBJ1-5, the complete variable domain is EAGVTQSPTHLIKTRGQQATLRCSPISGHTSVYWYQQALGLGLQFLLWYDEGEERNRGNFPPRFSGRQFPNYSSELNVNALELEDSALYLCASSLFQGQSISQPQHFGDGTRLSIL.

This clone has just a few counts. The rearrangement joins TRBV11-2 to TRBJ2-2; D is possibly TRBD1 (5 bases). The germline V gene encodes CDR1 SGHAT and CDR2 FQNNGV. The CDR3 contains 18 residues. V shed 0 bases and J shed 0 bases, with 14 bases lying between them. CDR3 region: CASSLESRVTANTGELFF. CDR3 nucleotides: TGTGCCAGCAGCTTAGAGAGCAGGGTAACCGCGAACACCGGGGAGCTGTTTTTT.

The J gene is TRBJ1-2, the V gene TRBV7-9, with D possibly being TRBD1 (5 bases). Trimming left V 1 base short and J 8 bases short, with 20 bases between. The CDR3 totals 16 residues. Germline lookup yields CDR1 SEHNR and CDR2 FQNEAQ (reference sequence). The chain's CDR3 is CASSLDFGPRAYGYTF. DNA of the CDR3: TGTGCCAGCAGCTTAGATTTTGGGCCCAGGGCATACGGCTACACCTTC.

The CDR3 sequence: CASSFGGLETQYF. DNA for the CDR3: TGTGCCAGCAGCTTCGGGGGTCTAGAGACCCAGTACTTC. This sequence joins TRBV9 and TRBJ2-5; D is possibly TRBD2 (6 bases). CDR1 and CDR2 (germline): SGDLS, YYNGEE. This CDR3 spans 13 amino acids. V was pared by 4 bases and J by 4 bases, with 11 bases between.

The rearrangement joins TRBV6-2 or TRBV6-3 to TRBJ1-5; TRBD1 might be the D (5 bases). The CDR3 has 18 residues. The germline V gene encodes CDR1 MNHEY and CDR2 SVGEGT. Trimming removed 1 base at V and 0 bases at J, with 16 bases between. This CDR3 reads CASSYFGRTQYSNQPQHF. The CDR3 DNA is TGTGCCAGCAGTTACTTTGGGCGGACACAGTATAGCAATCAGCCCCAGCATTTT.

The chain has TRBV5-5 and TRBJ2-1; 11 positions match TRBD2. Germline V CDR1 and CDR2: SGHKS, YYEKEE (reference sequence). The trim removed 3 bases at V and 7 bases at J, leaving 18 bases unmatched. The length of the CDR3 is 19 residues. The CDR3 reads CASSSRVRTLAGGRNEQFF. The CDR3 bases are TGTGCCAGCAGCTCGCGGGTCCGCACCTTAGCGGGAGGGAGGAATGAGCAGTTCTTC.

This chain uses TRBV5-1 with TRBJ2-6; the D is unclear. Germline assignment: CDR1 SGHRS and CDR2 YFSETQ. Trimming removed 0 bases at V and 4 bases at J, with 8 bases between. The CDR3 is 15 residues long. CDR3 residues: CASSLDLAGANVLTF. The CDR3 coding sequence is TGCGCCAGCAGCTTGGATCTCGCGGGGGCCAACGTCCTGACTTTC.

The chain has TRBV7-9 and TRBJ2-7; tentatively, D is TRBD2 (6 bases). V was trimmed by 1 base and J by 3 bases, leaving 13 bases between them. Germline V gene sequence: CDR1 SEHNR, CDR2 FQNEAQ (reference sequence). This CDR3 contains 15 residues. CDR3 loop: CASSLVSGGIYEQYF. The CDR3 nucleotides are TGTGCCAGCAGCTTAGTTTCCGGGGGAATCTACGAGCAGTACTTC.